Shown below are 19 T cell receptor beta chains from a single sample sequenced in a study of blood T cell repertoires in COVID-19. Here immunoSEQ multiplex PCR was the method, and the copy in TCRdb shows in-frame clones only, minus some. The repertoire holds some 42,000 clones, with over 75% as singletons. Sequencing was carried out using peripheral blood. The receptor set was obtained from a human donor in a cohort sampled during active COVID-19.

The rearrangement links TRBV5-1 to TRBJ2-7, with 9 nucleotides matching TRBD1. The length of the CDR3 is 14 residues. Germline V gives CDR1 SGHRS, CDR2 YFSETQ. Trimming removed 0 bases from V and 5 bases from J; junction bases left unmatched: 3. This CDR3 reads CASSLAWTGDEQYF. The CDR3 DNA sequence: TGCGCCAGCAGCTTGGCATGGACAGGGGACGAGCAGTACTTC.

The chain has TRBV24-1 and TRBJ2-1, with 7 bases identical to TRBD1. This CDR3 is built from 17 residues. CDR1 is KGHDR, CDR2 SFDVKD, per germline. V lost 5 bases to trimming and J lost 4 bases; unmatched junction nucleotides: 13. For the CDR3, the DNA is TGTGCCACCAGTGCCGCCCCAGGGGACAGCCAATACAATGAGCAGTTCTTC. This encodes CATSAAPGDSQYNEQFF.

This clone was seen a few times. V is TRBV7-2 and J is TRBJ1-1; D might be TRBD1 (5 bases). Trimming cost V 0 bases and J 4 bases, with 6 bases left between them. The V gene's germline CDR1 is SGHTA and CDR2 FQGNSA. The CDR3 consists of 13 residues. In DNA, the CDR3 is TGTGCCAGCAGCTTAGCGGGGCTCACTGAAGCTTTCTTT. Its translation: CASSLAGLTEAFF.

V gene TRBV28 combines with J gene TRBJ2-7; 7 positions match TRBD1. This CDR3 is built from 14 residues. Germline V gives CDR1 MDHEN, CDR2 SYDVKM. Trimming cost V 6 bases and J 3 bases; bases outside gene matches: 8. CDR3 bases: TGTGCCAGCAGACCCCCGGGACAGATCTACGAGCAGTACTTC. It is translated as CASRPPGQIYEQYF.

The J gene is TRBJ1-4, the V gene TRBV7-7, with TRBD1 identical over 7 bases. Germline V CDR1 and CDR2: SSHAT, FNYEAQ (reference sequence). With V trimmed by 5 bases and J by 2 bases, 2 bases remained unmatched. CDR3 length: 14 amino acids. DNA for the CDR3: TGTGCCAGCAGCCCGGGACAGACTAATGAAAAACTGTTTTTT. Translation gives CASSPGQTNEKLFF.

The chain joins TRBV15 to TRBJ2-7; D perhaps matches TRBD2 (6 bases). The CDR3 contains 18 residues. Trimming stripped 0 bases from V and 0 bases from J, with 18 bases between. The germline V gene encodes CDR1 LNHNV and CDR2 YYDKDF (reference sequence). The CDR3 protein is CATSRDERPGGISYEQYF. The CDR3 DNA reads as TGTGCCACCAGCAGAGACGAGCGGCCAGGAGGGATCTCCTACGAGCAGTACTTC.

The CDR3 sequence is CASSRDRGSWQPQHF. Written as DNA, the CDR3 is TGTGCCAGCAGTCGGGACAGGGGATCTTGGCAGCCCCAGCATTTT. The gene calls are TRBV2 and TRBJ1-5, with 10 nucleotides matching TRBD1. Germline trimming cut 5 bases from V and 7 bases from J; bases unmatched to any gene: 8. CDR1 SNHLY and CDR2 FYNNEI come from the germline V gene. The CDR3 runs to 15 residues. Full variable domain (rest looked up from reference TRBV2 and TRBJ1-5): EPEVTQTPSHQVTQMGQEVILRCVPISNHLYFYWYRQILGQKVEFLVSFYNNEISEKSEIFDDQFSVERPDGSNFTLKIRSTKLEDSAMYFCASSRDRGSWQPQHFGDGTRLSIL.

The V and J genes are TRBV7-2 and TRBJ2-2; 10 bases are a match to TRBD2. CDR3 length: 19 amino acids. The V segment lost 5 bases and the J segment 4 bases; nucleotides outside the gene matches: 16. Germline assignment: CDR1 SGHTA and CDR2 FQGNSA. CDR3 nucleotides: TGTGCCAGCAGCCCTTTCGGGCCAATAGCGGGGGGCGGCACCGGGGAGCTGTTTTTT. It codes for CASSPFGPIAGGGTGELFF.

The chain couples TRBV5-1 to TRBJ2-2; the match to TRBD2 covers 8 bases. CDR1 SGHRS and CDR2 YFSETQ come from the germline V gene. The CDR3 totals 15 residues. J lost 3 bases, V lost 6 bases, and 7 bases had no gene match. The CDR3 DNA reads TGCGCCAGCAACCAAGCGGGGGCGGACACCGGGGAGCTGTTTTTT. It encodes CASNQAGADTGELFF.

The V and J genes are TRBV5-1 and TRBJ1-3, with D perhaps matching TRBD1 (5 bases). The CDR3 length is 15 residues. The germline CDR1 and CDR2 sequences are SGHRS and YFSETQ. V was cut by 0 bases and J by 1 base, with 8 bases left in between. CDR3 bases: TGCGCCAGCAGCTTGGAGGGGAATTCTGGAAACACCATATATTTT. Protein product: CASSLEGNSGNTIYF.

The CDR3 loop is CASSQDRGFGEQYF. The CDR3, as DNA: TGTGCCAGCAGCCAAGATCGGGGTTTTGGCGAGCAGTACTTC. This rearrangement joins TRBV3-1 (or the pseudogene TRBV3-2) to TRBJ2-7; D is perhaps TRBD2 (5 bases). The CDR3 covers 14 residues. V lost 0 bases to trimming and J lost 6 bases, with 12 bases between them. Germline CDR1 and CDR2: LGHDT and YNNKEL (reference sequence).

The J gene is TRBJ2-2, the V gene TRBV6-2 or TRBV6-3; 9 nucleotides line up with TRBD1. This CDR3 spans 18 amino acids. V gave up 4 bases and J gave up 1 base; unmatched junction bases: 10. The germline V gene encodes CDR1 MNHEY and CDR2 SVGEGT. In DNA form, the CDR3 reads TGTGCCAGCAGTTCCTATAGACGACAGGGGGGGAACACCGGGGAGCTGTTTTTT. This sequence encodes CASSSYRRQGGNTGELFF.

A single count supports this clone. The V gene is TRBV19, the J gene TRBJ2-7; TRBD1 is a possible D gene (6 bases). Germline CDR1 and CDR2: LNHDA and SQIVND (reference sequence). CDR3 size: 15 residues. V was cut by 1 base and J by 1 base, with 11 bases left in between. CDR3 coding DNA: TGTGCCAGTAGTATAGCGGGGACACCTTCCTACGAGCAGTACTTC. Its translation is CASSIAGTPSYEQYF.

The chain combines TRBV28 with TRBJ2-3; possible D gene TRBD2, 6 bases. Germline CDR1 reads MDHEN; CDR2 reads SYDVKM. The CDR3 has 16 residues. V was pared by 6 bases and J by 4 bases, with 20 bases between. CDR3 nucleotide sequence: TGTGCCAGCAGCCGGGCGGGGACCCAAAGGGCAGATACGCAGTATTTT. Translating gives CASSRAGTQRADTQYF.

V gene TRBV7-9 combines with J gene TRBJ2-5; weak D call: TRBD2 (5 bases). Germline CDR1 SEHNR, CDR2 FQNEAQ (reference sequence). CDR3 length: 17 residues. V lost 2 bases, J lost 1 base, and 17 bases lay in between. Here the CDR3 reads CASSLRTALKRQETQYF. CDR3 DNA sequence: TGTGCCAGCAGCTTACGGACTGCCCTTAAACGCCAAGAGACCCAGTACTTC.

This chain links TRBV14 with TRBJ2-5; D is possibly TRBD1 (5 bases). CDR1 SGHDN and CDR2 FVKESK come from the germline V gene. The CDR3 is 15 residues long. V lost 0 bases to trimming and J lost 3 bases, with 11 bases between them. In nucleotides, the CDR3 is TGTGCCAGCAGCCAAGATTTTCCGGACAAAGAGACCCAGTACTTC. Translated: CASSQDFPDKETQYF. Together with reference TRBV14 and TRBJ2-5, the CDR3 gives the full variable domain: EAGVTQFPSHSVIEKGQTVTLRCDPISGHDNLYWYRRVMGKEIKFLLHFVKESKQDESGMPNNRFLAERTGGTYSTLKVQPAELEDSGVYFCASSQDFPDKETQYFGPGTRLLVL.

J is TRBJ2-3 and V is TRBV9, with D possibly matching TRBD1 (5 bases). The CDR3 length is 15 residues. Germline V gene data show CDR1 as SGDLS and CDR2 as YYNGEE. V was trimmed by 0 bases and J by 1 base, leaving 9 bases between them. This CDR3 is CASSVAGRGTDTQYF. The CDR3 coding sequence is TGTGCCAGCAGCGTAGCCGGCAGGGGCACAGATACGCAGTATTTT. Looking up the rest from reference TRBV9 and TRBJ2-3 gives the full variable domain: DSGVTQTPKHLITATGQRVTLRCSPRSGDLSVYWYQQSLDQGLQFLIQYYNGEERAKGNILERFSAQQFPDLHSELNLSSLELGDSALYFCASSVAGRGTDTQYFGPGTRLTVL.

V and J are TRBV7-6 and TRBJ2-2, with 10 bases aligning to TRBD1. The V gene's germline CDR1 is SGHVS and CDR2 FNYEAQ. V gave up 5 bases and J gave up 6 bases; unmatched junction bases: 9. The CDR3 spans 16 residues. CDR3 region: CASSTYRDRGAGELFF. In nucleotides, the CDR3 is TGTGCCAGCAGCACCTACCGGGACAGGGGCGCCGGGGAGCTGTTTTTT.

V and J are TRBV4-3 and TRBJ2-6, with a weak D call TRBD2 (6 bases). Germline values: CDR1 LGHNA, CDR2 YSLEER. This CDR3 has 19 residues. V gave up 1 base and J gave up 4 bases, with 20 bases separating them. The CDR3: CASSQVVGGTLTGANVLTF. Here the CDR3 DNA reads TGCGCCAGCAGCCAAGTCGTGGGGGGTACCCTTACAGGGGCCAACGTCCTGACTTTC.